Frequency places the clone carrying this T cell receptor beta chain as medium-sized. Its antigen remains unknown. The data are from a study of T cell clusters in autoimmune cytopenias. About the research overall: The median distinct TRB clonotype count was about 2,400 per sample, from a median about 54,000 reads. Points from the study as a whole: Primary autoimmune cytopenia patients appeared to lack physiological T cell clusters present in healthy donors.

Multiplex touch-down PCR amplified TRB using TRB-A and TRB-B pools in one tube. TCRdb processed the multiplex PCR reads again and assigns one entry to each CDR3 protein, with no DNA. Its listing shows 1,500 or so distinct CDR3 sequences. TRB was amplified from roughly 250 ng of peripheral blood genomic DNA per sample. The CDR3 consists of 16 residues. CDR1 and CDR2 (germline): MNHEY, SVGAGI. This sequence originates from a human donor with an autoimmune cytopenia or autoimmune hepatitis (not recorded which). The V call is TRBV6-5, the J call TRBJ1-6. The source material was peripheral blood. CDR3 sequence: CASSYSDSSYNSPLHF.